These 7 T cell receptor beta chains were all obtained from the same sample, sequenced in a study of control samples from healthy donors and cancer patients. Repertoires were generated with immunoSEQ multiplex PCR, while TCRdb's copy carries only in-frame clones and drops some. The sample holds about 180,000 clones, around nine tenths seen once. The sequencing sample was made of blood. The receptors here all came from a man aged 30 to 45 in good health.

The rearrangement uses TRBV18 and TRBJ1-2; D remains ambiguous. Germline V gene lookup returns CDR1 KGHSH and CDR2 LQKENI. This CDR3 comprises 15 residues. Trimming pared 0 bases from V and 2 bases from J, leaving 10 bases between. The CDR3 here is CASSPPVSKNYGYTF. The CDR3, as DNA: TGTGCCAGCTCACCACCAGTCAGCAAAAACTATGGCTACACCTTC.

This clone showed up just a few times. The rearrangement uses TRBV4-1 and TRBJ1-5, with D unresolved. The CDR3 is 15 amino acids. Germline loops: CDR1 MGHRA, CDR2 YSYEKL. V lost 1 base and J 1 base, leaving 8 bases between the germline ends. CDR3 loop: CASSQGEDSNQPQHF. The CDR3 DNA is TGCGCCAGCAGCCAAGGAGAGGACAGCAATCAGCCCCAGCATTTT.

CDR3 sequence: CASSAQGTQPQHF. DNA for the CDR3: TGTGCCAGCAGCGCCCAGGGGACGCAGCCCCAGCATTTT. The gene calls are TRBV6-5 and TRBJ1-5, with D possibly being TRBD1 (6 bases). The CDR3 totals 13 residues. Between the trimmed V and J ends, which lost 6 bases and 7 bases, there was a span of 13 bases. From germline, CDR1 is MNHEY and CDR2 SVGAGI.

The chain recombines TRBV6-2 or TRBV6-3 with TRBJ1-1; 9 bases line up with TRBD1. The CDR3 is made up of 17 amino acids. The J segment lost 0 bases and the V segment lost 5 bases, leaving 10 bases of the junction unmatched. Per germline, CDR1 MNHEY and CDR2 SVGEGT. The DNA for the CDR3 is TGTGCCAGCAGTGTCCAAGGACAGGGGATTATGAACACTGAAGCTTTCTTT. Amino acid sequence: CASSVQGQGIMNTEAFF.

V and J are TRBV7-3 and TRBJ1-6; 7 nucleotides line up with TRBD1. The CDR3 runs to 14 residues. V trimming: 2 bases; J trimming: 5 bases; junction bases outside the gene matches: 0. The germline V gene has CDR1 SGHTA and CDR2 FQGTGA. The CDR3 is CASSLGTDNSPLHF. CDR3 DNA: TGTGCCAGCAGCTTAGGGACAGATAATTCACCCCTCCACTTT.

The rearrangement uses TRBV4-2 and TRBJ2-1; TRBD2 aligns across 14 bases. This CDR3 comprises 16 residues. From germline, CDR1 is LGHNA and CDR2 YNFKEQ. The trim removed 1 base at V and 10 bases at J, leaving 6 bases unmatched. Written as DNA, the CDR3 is TGTGCCAGCAGCCAAGTGGGGACTAGCGGGGGAAGGGAGCAGTTCTTC. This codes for CASSQVGTSGGREQFF.

CDR3 in DNA: TGTGCCAGTCACCAGATCGGAAACGGGGTTCACAATGAGCAGTTCTTC. Protein: CASHQIGNGVHNEQFF. The chain uses TRBV19 and TRBJ2-1; maybe TRBD2 (5 bases). Trimming took 8 bases from V and 5 from J, leaving 22 bases between them. Germline lookup yields CDR1 LNHDA and CDR2 SQIVND (reference sequence). CDR3 length: 16 residues.